This entry features one TCR beta chain sequence. For TCRbeta, the library was prepared with unique molecular identifiers. TCRdb processed the PCR reads anew with MiXCR; each CDR3 protein has one entry. The repertoire holds some 640,000 distinct CDR3 sequences, 15% to 20% seen once, with 1.1% in the top ten. The CDR3 loop spans 15 amino acids. CDR1 and CDR2 (germline): MNHEY, SVGAGI. V was cut by 4 bases and J by 7 bases, with 20 bases left in between. These data come from a study of T-cell reconstitution after alpha-beta-depleted transplantation in children. This chain uses TRBV6-5 with TRBJ2-7, with D tentatively TRBD1 or TRBD2 (5 bases each). The TCR sequence derives from a human donor who donated a stem cell graft to a child with acute myeloid leukemia. Material: PBMCs from the stem cell graft donor, obtained from the stem cell graft. CDR3 in amino acids: CASSSRDAPAREQYF. In DNA form, the CDR3 reads TGTGCCAGCAGTTCCCGGGACGCCCCGGCTCGGGAGCAGTACTTC.